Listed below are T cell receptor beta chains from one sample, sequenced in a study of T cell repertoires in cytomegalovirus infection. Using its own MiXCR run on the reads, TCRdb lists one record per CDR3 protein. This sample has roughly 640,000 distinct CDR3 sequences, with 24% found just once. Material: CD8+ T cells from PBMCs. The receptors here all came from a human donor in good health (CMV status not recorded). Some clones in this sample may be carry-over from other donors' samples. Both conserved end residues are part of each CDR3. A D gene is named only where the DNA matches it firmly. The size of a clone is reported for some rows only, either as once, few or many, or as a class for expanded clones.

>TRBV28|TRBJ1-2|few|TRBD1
TGTGCCAGCGGAAACGGGGGGACAGGGAGAGGCTACACCTTC
CASGNGGTGRGYTF
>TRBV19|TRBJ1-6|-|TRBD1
TGTGCCAGTAGGAACCGGGACAGGGGTAATTCACCCCTCCACTTT
CASRNRDRGNSPLHF
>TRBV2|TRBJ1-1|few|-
TGTGCCCATAGGGCGAACACTGAAGCTTTCTTT
CAHRANTEAFF
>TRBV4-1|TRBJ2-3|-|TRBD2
TGCGCCAGTCAGCGGGGGGGCTCTAGCACAGATACGCAGTATTTT
CASQRGGSSTDTQYF
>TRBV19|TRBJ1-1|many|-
TGTGCCAGTATCTCCCGGGAGGTAAACACTGAAGCTTTCTTT
CASISREVNTEAFF
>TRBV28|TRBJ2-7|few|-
TGTGCCAGCAGTTCCCTTGGACTGTACGAGCAGTACTTC
CASSSLGLYEQYF
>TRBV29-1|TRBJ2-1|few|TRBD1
TGCAGCGTTGAAGATCTTGCGGGACAGGGCACCTACAATGAGCAGTTCTTC
CSVEDLAGQGTYNEQFF
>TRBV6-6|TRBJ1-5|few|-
TGTGCCAGCAACCCGGGAGTTTATAGCAATCAGCCCCAGCATTTT
CASNPGVYSNQPQHF
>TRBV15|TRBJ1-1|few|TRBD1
TGTGCCACCTCATCGCGGGACAGGAGTACTGAAGCTTTCTTT
CATSSRDRSTEAFF
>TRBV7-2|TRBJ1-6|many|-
TGTGCCAGCAGCTTAATTATCCGGGGGCCGTATAATTCACCCCTCCACTTT
CASSLIIRGPYNSPLHF
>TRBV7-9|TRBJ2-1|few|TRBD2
TGTGCCAGCAGCTTAGAGGCTAGCGGGGGGGCGTCTCACAATGAGCAGTTCTTC
CASSLEASGGASHNEQFF
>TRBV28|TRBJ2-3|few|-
TGTGCCAGCAGTTTAGGGGTCGCCTCTAGCACAGATACGCAGTATTTT
CASSLGVASSTDTQYF
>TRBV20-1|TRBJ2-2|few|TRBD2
TGCAGTGCTAGAATCAGCGGGGGGCCGGACACCGGGGAGCTGTTTTTT
CSARISGGPDTGELFF
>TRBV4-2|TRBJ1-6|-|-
TGTGCCAGCAGCCAAGATATCGACGGGAGTAGCAATTCACCCCTCCACTTT
CASSQDIDGSSNSPLHF
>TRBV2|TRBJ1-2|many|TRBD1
TGTGCCAGCAGTGGAGAGCTGGACAGGGGGCCTCTCTATGGCTACACCTTC
CASSGELDRGPLYGYTF
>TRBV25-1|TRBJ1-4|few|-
TGTGCCAGCAGTGAGGGGGGGCCAAAACTGTTTTTT
CASSEGGPKLFF
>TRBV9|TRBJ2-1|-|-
TGTGCCAGCAGCGTGACAGTTTCCTCCTACAATGAGCAGTTCTTC
CASSVTVSSYNEQFF
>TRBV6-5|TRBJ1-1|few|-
TGTGCCAGCAGTTACTCAGGCGGCGCGGGGACTGAAGCTTTCTTT
CASSYSGGAGTEAFF
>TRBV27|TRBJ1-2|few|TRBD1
TGTGCCAGCAGTCTCCGAGGGGGCGCGAACTATGGCTACACCTTC
CASSLRGGANYGYTF
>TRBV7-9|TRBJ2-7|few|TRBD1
TGTGCCAGCAGCTACAGGGGGACCTACGAGCAGTACTTC
CASSYRGTYEQYF
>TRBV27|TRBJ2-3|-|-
TGTGCCAGCAGTTTCTCCCGTAGACGGGCCACAGATACGCAGTATTTT
CASSFSRRRATDTQYF